Following are 16 T cell receptor beta chains from one sample sequenced in a study of cytomegalovirus exposure and HLA in healthy donors. The primer mix had 60 Vbeta and 13 Jbeta primers. Only in-frame clones appear in the TCRdb table, and some are missing; sequencing was by immunoSEQ multiplex PCR. The table shows about 190,000 clones, with 82% occurring only once. The sample was PBMCs. The origin of the receptors is a woman under 30 in good health and CMV-seronegative.

V is TRBV4-1 and J is TRBJ2-3; TRBD2 matches 8 bases. The length of the CDR3 is 15 residues. In germline, CDR1 is MGHRA, CDR2 YSYEKL. V lost 4 bases, J lost 5 bases, and 8 bases stayed unmatched. CDR3 nucleotides: TGCGCCAGCAGCCGAGGGGGACTAGTTCAAGATACGCAGTATTTT. This translates into CASSRGGLVQDTQYF.

This chain uses TRBV7-2 with TRBJ1-5; D call uncertain. The CDR3 loop spans 14 amino acids. Germline V gene lookup returns CDR1 SGHTA and CDR2 FQGNSA. V lost 4 bases, J lost 2 bases, and 9 bases lay in between. This CDR3 is CASSSGSGNQPQHF. The CDR3, as DNA: TGTGCCAGCAGCTCGGGTAGCGGCAATCAGCCCCAGCATTTT.

The chain links TRBV5-1 to TRBJ2-1, with a weak D call TRBD2 (6 bases). Trimming took 6 bases from V and 6 from J, leaving 19 bases between them. CDR1 and CDR2 from the germline V gene are SGHRS and YFSETQ. The CDR3 sequence is 15 residues long. The CDR3 is CASIGQGGVGNEQFF. CDR3 DNA sequence: TGCGCCAGCATAGGCCAGGGAGGCGTAGGCAATGAGCAGTTCTTC.

This chain links TRBV6-6 with TRBJ1-1; 7 bases align to TRBD1. This CDR3 contains 15 residues. The junction had 7 bases not matched to a gene; V was cut back by 5 bases and J by 1 base. Germline CDR1 and CDR2: MNHNY and SVGAGI (reference sequence). The CDR3 loop reads CASSKATGRNTEAFF. CDR3 DNA sequence: TGTGCCAGCAGTAAAGCGACAGGGAGGAACACTGAAGCTTTCTTT.

The rearrangement links TRBV18 to TRBJ1-1; TRBD1 agrees at 9 bases. The CDR3 extends over 16 amino acids. Germline V gives CDR1 KGHSH, CDR2 LQKENI. With V trimmed by 7 bases and J by 4 bases, 13 bases remained unmatched. The chain's CDR3 is CASYLQGASGVTEAFF. Here the CDR3 DNA reads TGTGCCAGCTACTTACAGGGGGCCTCGGGTGTCACTGAAGCTTTCTTT.

The chain uses TRBV7-9 and TRBJ2-4, with 9 bases aligning to TRBD2. This CDR3 is built from 16 residues. Germline CDR1 is SEHNR and CDR2 is FQNEAQ (reference sequence). With 4 bases clipped from V and 0 bases from J, the junction kept 4 bases outside the gene matches. This CDR3 is CASSSSLAGAKNIQYF. DNA of the CDR3: TGTGCCAGCAGCTCTTCACTAGCGGGAGCCAAAAACATTCAGTACTTC.

This sequence joins TRBV7-2 and TRBJ1-1; no reliable D call. Germline values: CDR1 SGHTA, CDR2 FQGNSA. The V end was cut by 4 bases, the J end by 8 bases, with 14 bases between. This CDR3 spans 13 amino acids. The CDR3 is CASSSREVPEAFF. DNA for the CDR3: TGTGCCAGCAGCTCCCGGGAGGTACCGGAAGCTTTCTTT.

V is TRBV4-2 and J is TRBJ2-1, with unresolved D. CDR3 length: 15 amino acids. Between the trimmed V and J ends, which lost 1 base and 0 bases, there was a span of 7 bases. Germline values: CDR1 LGHNA, CDR2 YNFKEQ. The DNA of the CDR3 is TGTGCCAGCAGCCAAGCTGGGCCCTCCTACAATGAGCAGTTCTTC. Its translation is CASSQAGPSYNEQFF.

The chain combines TRBV12-1 with TRBJ2-3; TRBD2, the D gene given by the table, was not confirmed from the DNA. TRBV12-1 corresponds to a pseudogene. CDR3 length equals 17 residues. The CDR3 loop is CASSFAQHSGGTDTQYF. CDR3 DNA: TGTGCCAGCAGCTTCGCCCAACATAGCGGGGGCACAGATACGCAGTATTTT.

The V gene is TRBV28, the J gene TRBJ1-3, with 9 positions matching TRBD1. The CDR3 loop spans 15 amino acids. With 3 bases clipped from V and 7 bases from J, the junction kept 7 bases outside the gene matches. The germline CDR1 and CDR2 sequences are MDHEN and SYDVKM. The CDR3 spells CASSFHGTGKNTIYF. DNA of the CDR3: TGTGCCAGCAGTTTTCATGGGACAGGGAAGAACACCATATATTTT.

V is TRBV19 and J is TRBJ2-3; D gene unclear. Germline V lookup: CDR1 LNHDA, CDR2 SQIVND (reference sequence). The CDR3 contains 12 residues. Trimming took 4 bases from V and 2 from J, leaving 4 bases between them. The CDR3: CASSRATDTQYF. As DNA, the CDR3 is TGTGCCAGTAGTAGAGCCACAGATACGCAGTATTTT.

The genes are TRBV9 and TRBJ2-7; D possibly corresponds to TRBD1 (7 bases). Germline CDR1 and CDR2: SGDLS and YYNGEE. The CDR3 loop spans 15 amino acids. Deletions cut 0 bases from V and 2 bases from J, with 12 bases between. For the CDR3, the DNA is TGTGCCAGCAGCGTAGGACAGGGCGGGACCTACGAGCAGTACTTC. This encodes CASSVGQGGTYEQYF.

The genes are TRBV15 and TRBJ2-5; maybe TRBD1 (6 bases). CDR3 length: 14 residues. Trimming cost V 1 base and J 2 bases, with 8 bases left between them. The germline gives CDR1 LNHNV, CDR2 YYDKDF (reference sequence). This CDR3 is CATSRGGQQETQYF. The CDR3 DNA reads as TGTGCCACCAGCAGAGGAGGACAGCAAGAGACCCAGTACTTC.

V usage is TRBV6-5 and J usage is TRBJ1-4, with TRBD1 matching over 8 bases. This CDR3 is 15 amino acids long. Germline CDR1 MNHEY, CDR2 SVGAGI. V shed 5 bases and J 5 bases; nucleotides not matched to a gene: 7. CDR3 region: CASSTRDRKNEKLFF. In DNA form, the CDR3 reads TGTGCCAGCAGTACAAGGGACAGGAAGAATGAAAAACTGTTTTTT.

V is TRBV28 and J is TRBJ2-7, with 7 bases that match TRBD1. Germline CDR1 and CDR2: MDHEN and SYDVKM. The CDR3 runs 13 residues. V was clipped by 5 bases and J by 8 bases; unmatched bases: 9. The CDR3 reads CASSQVQGRKQYF. CDR3 nucleotides: TGTGCCAGCAGTCAGGTACAGGGGAGAAAGCAGTACTTC.

The CDR3 loop reads CATQRGRGPYEQYF. DNA for the CDR3: TGTGCCACCCAGCGGGGCCGGGGTCCCTACGAGCAGTACTTC. This chain joins TRBV27 and TRBJ2-7; TRBD2 matches at 7 bases. The CDR3 runs to 14 residues. The V gene end was trimmed by 10 bases and the J gene end by 2 bases; junction bases not matched to a gene: 11. Germline V CDR1 and CDR2: MNHEY, SMNVEV (reference sequence).